The 30 T cell receptor beta chains given below trace back to one sample, sequenced in a study of shared clonotypes between healthy human individuals. The naive CD8 fraction comprised CD45RO-negative cells positively selected for CCR7 and excluded terminally differentiated effector memory CD45RA+ cells. Some clones are missing from TCRdb's copy, which holds only in-frame ones; the method was immunoSEQ multiplex PCR. Of roughly 2,000,000 clones listed, over 85% are singletons. The material sequenced was naive CD8+ T cells from PBMCs. These receptors all come from a man aged 18 to 29 in good health. Some clones in this sample may be carry-over from other donors' samples.

V is TRBV29-1 and J is TRBJ1-1, with TRBD1 as a possible D gene (5 bases). This CDR3 has 15 amino acids. The ends were cut back, 4 bases at V and 3 bases at J, with 18 bases in the middle. Looked up from germline, CDR1 is SQVTM and CDR2 is ANQGSEA. The CDR3: CSVVGVGGGHTEAFF. Written as DNA, the CDR3 is TGCAGCGTTGTAGGGGTGGGGGGAGGTCACACTGAAGCTTTCTTT. The whole variable domain, remainder taken from reference TRBV29-1 and TRBJ1-1, is SAVISQKPSRDICQRGTSLTIQCQVDSQVTMMFWYRQQPGQSLTLIATANQGSEATYESGFVIDKFPISRPNLTFSTLTVSNMSPEDSSIYLCSVVGVGGGHTEAFFGQGTRLTVV.

This chain uses TRBV10-1 with TRBJ2-1; no firm D call. Trimming took 6 bases from V and 5 from J, leaving 8 bases between them. The CDR3 consists of 12 residues. Per germline, CDR1 WNHNN and CDR2 SYGVQD (reference sequence). CDR3 nucleotides: TGCGCCAGCAGAGGGCGAAACAATGAGCAGTTCTTC. Its translation is CASRGRNNEQFF.

This chain connects TRBV11-3 to TRBJ2-1, with 8 bases lining up with TRBD1. Germline V gene data show CDR1 as SGHNT and CDR2 as YENEEA. The CDR3 runs to 17 residues. Germline trimming cut 5 bases from V and 4 bases from J; bases unmatched to any gene: 13. CDR3 region: CASSPRTGQMGYNEQFF. The CDR3 DNA reads TGTGCCAGCAGCCCCCGGACAGGGCAGATGGGATACAATGAGCAGTTCTTC.

This clone was observed once. This sample includes further DNA sequences coding for the same CDR3. The V and J genes are TRBV28 and TRBJ2-1, with a possible D match to TRBD2 (6 bases). Trimming removed 1 base from V and 1 base from J, with 8 bases in between. Per the germline V gene, CDR1 is MDHEN and CDR2 is SYDVKM. The CDR3 totals 15 residues. The CDR3 nucleotides are TGTGCCAGCAGTTTATTAGCGGCTTCCTACAATGAGCAGTTCTTC. Its translation: CASSLLAASYNEQFF.

This clone has only one observation. This chain joins TRBV7-9 and TRBJ2-1; the D gene is possibly TRBD1 (6 bases). V was trimmed by 1 base and J by 9 bases, leaving 13 bases between them. This CDR3 spans 14 amino acids. The germline V gene has CDR1 SEHNR and CDR2 FQNEAQ (reference sequence). The CDR3 sequence is CASSLVGAAVEQFF. CDR3 in DNA: TGTGCCAGCAGCTTAGTGGGGGCGGCGGTTGAGCAGTTCTTC. Filled out from reference TRBV7-9 and TRBJ2-1, the complete variable domain reads DTGVSQNPRHKITKRGQNVTFRCDPISEHNRLYWYRQTLGQGPEFLTYFQNEAQLEKSRLLSDRFSAERPKGSFSTLEIQRTEQGDSAMYLCASSLVGAAVEQFFGPGTRLTVL.

This clone was recorded once. Other DNA sequences in this sample translate to the same CDR3. CDR3 nucleotide sequence: TGTGCCAGTAGAAGGGACAGGGACTCCTACGAGCAGTACTTC. Its protein product is CASRRDRDSYEQYF. V usage is TRBV19 and J usage is TRBJ2-7, with 9 bases fitting TRBD1. CDR3 length equals 14 residues. Per the germline V gene, CDR1 is LNHDA and CDR2 is SQIVND (reference sequence). The V gene end was trimmed by 6 bases and the J gene end by 0 bases; junction bases not matched to a gene: 3.

The gene calls are TRBV27 and TRBJ2-1, with TRBD2 identical over 14 bases. Germline loops: CDR1 MNHEY, CDR2 SMNVEV (reference sequence). The CDR3 has 19 residues. J was trimmed by 2 bases and V by 2 bases; bases with no gene match: 8. In nucleotides, the CDR3 is TGTGCCAGCAGTTTAGCGGTGACTAGCGGGAGGGGGGCCTACAATGAGCAGTTCTTC. Amino acids: CASSLAVTSGRGAYNEQFF.

The chain uses TRBV7-9 and TRBJ2-5; D gene unclear. The CDR3 is 13 amino acids. Per the germline V gene, CDR1 is SEHNR and CDR2 is FQNEAQ (reference sequence). Trimming shortened V by 1 base and J by 4 bases, and 7 bases separated the two germline ends. The DNA for the CDR3 is TGTGCCAGCAGCTTAGGGGCGGCAGAGACCCAGTACTTC. It encodes CASSLGAAETQYF.

This chain connects TRBV27 to TRBJ1-1; TRBD1 agrees at 7 bases. Unmatched junction bases numbered 4, after V lost 5 bases and J lost 1 base. This CDR3 comprises 14 residues. Germline V gene sequence: CDR1 MNHEY, CDR2 SMNVEV (reference sequence). The CDR3 sequence is CASSIAGGNTEAFF. The CDR3 DNA reads as TGTGCCAGCAGTATCGCAGGGGGGAACACTGAAGCTTTCTTT.

This sequence joins TRBV14 and TRBJ2-7, with D unresolved. CDR3 length: 14 amino acids. V lost 6 bases to trimming and J lost 0 bases, with 12 bases between them. The germline CDR1 and CDR2 sequences are SGHDN and FVKESK. CDR3 sequence: CASRLGVASYEQYF. The CDR3 nucleotides read TGTGCCAGCAGACTTGGGGTAGCCTCCTACGAGCAGTACTTC.

As for this clone: This sample also contains other DNA sequences that code for the same CDR3. The chain combines TRBV7-9 with TRBJ2-2; 11 bases match TRBD2. Trimming at V came to 5 bases and at J to 2 bases, leaving 4 bases not matched to a gene. The length of the CDR3 is 16 residues. Germline CDR1 SEHNR, CDR2 FQNEAQ (reference sequence). The CDR3 protein is CASSPTSGRNTGELFF. In nucleotides, the CDR3 is TGTGCCAGCAGCCCCACTAGCGGGAGAAACACCGGGGAGCTGTTTTTT.

The V gene is TRBV7-9, the J gene TRBJ1-1, with 7 bases identical to TRBD1. Trimming took 3 bases from V and 1 from J; bases not matched to a gene: 5. Germline CDR1 and CDR2: SEHNR and FQNEAQ (reference sequence). The CDR3 extends over 15 amino acids. The CDR3 spells CASSFRTGGNTEAFF. The CDR3 DNA reads as TGTGCCAGCAGCTTTCGGACAGGAGGGAACACTGAAGCTTTCTTT.

CDR3 region: CASRSLGSSTDTQYF. As DNA, the CDR3 is TGTGCCAGCAGGTCCTTGGGATCAAGCACAGATACGCAGTATTTT. The chain recombines TRBV7-9 with TRBJ2-3; D remains unclear. V lost 6 bases, J lost 0 bases, and 13 bases lay in between. The CDR3 covers 15 residues. Germline V gene data show CDR1 as SEHNR and CDR2 as FQNEAQ (reference sequence).

The chain recombines TRBV27 with TRBJ1-5; D remains ambiguous. V gave up 8 bases and J gave up 7 bases, with 15 bases separating them. CDR1 and CDR2 from the germline V gene are MNHEY and SMNVEV (reference sequence). CDR3 length equals 13 residues. The CDR3 DNA follows: TGTGCCAGCGCCGTCGGGGTTTGGCAGCCCCAGCATTTT. It translates to CASAVGVWQPQHF.

The J gene is TRBJ1-2, the V gene TRBV2; D gene unclear. This CDR3 has 13 amino acids. Germline loops: CDR1 SNHLY, CDR2 FYNNEI. Trimming left V 4 bases short and J 4 bases short, with 10 bases between. CDR3 in DNA: TGTGCCAGCAGTGGACTCCTTCGCTATGGCTACACCTTC. This gives the protein CASSGLLRYGYTF.

V usage is TRBV27 and J usage is TRBJ2-7; no reliable D call. V dropped 5 bases and J dropped 7 bases, with 12 bases sitting between them. CDR3 length: 12 residues. CDR1 and CDR2 from the germline V gene are MNHEY and SMNVEV (reference sequence). The CDR3 loop is CASSPHMGEQYF. The CDR3 region has the DNA TGTGCCAGCAGTCCGCACATGGGGGAGCAGTACTTC.

The V gene is TRBV7-6, the J gene TRBJ2-2, with 7 bases identical to TRBD1. The CDR3 totals 15 residues. The germline V gene has CDR1 SGHVS and CDR2 FNYEAQ. V was clipped by 1 base and J by 7 bases; unmatched bases: 6. The DNA of the CDR3 is TGTGCCAGCAGCTTAGTACAGGGGCGCGGCGGGGAGCTGTTTTTT. Residues: CASSLVQGRGGELFF.

V gene TRBV11-2 combines with J gene TRBJ2-1; TRBD2 matches 8 bases. This CDR3 is built from 15 residues. CDR1 is SGHAT, CDR2 FQNNGV, per germline. Unmatched junction bases numbered 5, after V lost 3 bases and J lost 4 bases. CDR3 DNA: TGTGCCAGCAGCTTCGACGCTAGCGGGTACAATGAGCAGTTCTTC. Translation: CASSFDASGYNEQFF.

This chain links TRBV5-5 with TRBJ2-7, with D unresolved. CDR1 is SGHKS, CDR2 YYEKEE, per germline (reference sequence). The ends were cut back, 0 bases at V and 3 bases at J, with 10 bases in the middle. The CDR3 has 14 amino acids. The CDR3 sequence is CASSLGRSFYEQYF. CDR3 nucleotide sequence: TGTGCCAGCAGCTTGGGAAGATCTTTCTACGAGCAGTACTTC.

This chain links TRBV2 with TRBJ1-1, with D unclear. The germline gives CDR1 SNHLY, CDR2 FYNNEI. The CDR3 sequence is 13 residues long. V lost 5 bases, J lost 0 bases, and 7 bases lay in between. This CDR3 reads CASSRRVNTEAFF. The CDR3 DNA is TGTGCCAGCAGTCGGAGGGTGAACACTGAAGCTTTCTTT.

The chain recombines TRBV5-1 with TRBJ2-7; 9 bases agree with TRBD1. This CDR3 region has 11 residues. The J segment lost 13 bases and the V segment lost 4 bases, leaving 6 bases of the junction unmatched. Germline CDR1 is SGHRS and CDR2 is YFSETQ. CDR3 loop: CASSPGQGEYF. The CDR3 nucleotides read TGCGCCAGCAGCCCGGGACAGGGCGAATACTTC.

The chain joins TRBV4-2 to TRBJ2-5; D remains ambiguous. The DNA end is a closer match to TRBJ2-7, so the J assignment may be wrong. This CDR3 has 14 residues. Germline assignment: CDR1 LGHNA and CDR2 YNFKEQ. The CDR3 DNA is TGTGCCAGCAGCCAAGATCTGTCTCTTCCCGAGCAGTACTTC. Its translation is CASSQDLSLPEQYF.

The rearrangement uses TRBV27 and TRBJ2-7; the D gene is possibly TRBD1 (6 bases). Germline CDR1 is MNHEY and CDR2 is SMNVEV (reference sequence). The CDR3 is 16 residues long. The V end lost 2 bases, the J end lost 2 bases, and 16 bases lay between the germline ends. This CDR3 reads CASSLPPGQGTYEQYF. CDR3 DNA: TGTGCCAGCAGTTTACCGCCGGGACAAGGAACCTACGAGCAGTACTTC.

Notes on this clone: At one of its ends the junction is not consistent with the germline gene, which may arise from a read error. The sample contains more than one DNA sequence encoding this CDR3. This chain uses TRBV6-6 with TRBJ1-1; D gene uncertain. This CDR3 comprises 14 residues. The V gene's germline CDR1 is MNHNY and CDR2 SVGAGI (reference sequence). The DNA for the CDR3 is TGTGCCAGTAGTTACGACGGCTTGAACACTGAAGCTTTCTTT. Amino acids: CASSYDGLNTEAFF.

There are a few counts of this clone. The chain uses TRBV19 and TRBJ1-1; D is undetermined. The CDR3 is 14 amino acids. V was trimmed by 7 bases and J by 0 bases, leaving 12 bases between them. Per the germline V gene, CDR1 is LNHDA and CDR2 is SQIVND (reference sequence). CDR3 sequence (DNA): TGTGCCAGTACAGGTACGGGCTTGAACACTGAAGCTTTCTTT. This translates into CASTGTGLNTEAFF.

The J gene is TRBJ2-4, the V gene TRBV9; D gene ambiguous. Trimming shortened V by 0 bases and J by 8 bases, and 12 bases separated the two germline ends. Per germline, CDR1 SGDLS and CDR2 YYNGEE. The CDR3 runs to 14 residues. In nucleotides, the CDR3 is TGTGCCAGCAGCGTAGGGCTCGGTGGGGACATTCAGTACTTC. This translates into CASSVGLGGDIQYF.

The J gene is TRBJ2-2, the V gene TRBV7-8; D may be TRBD1 or TRBD2 (6 bases each). Germline V gene sequence: CDR1 SGHVS, CDR2 FQNEAQ. V was cut by 1 base and J by 2 bases, with 17 bases left in between. The CDR3 spans 18 residues. The CDR3 spells CASSLERAGTPNTGELFF. Written as DNA, the CDR3 is TGTGCCAGCAGCTTAGAGAGGGCGGGGACACCAAACACCGGGGAGCTGTTTTTT.

A word on this clone: In the same sample, other DNA sequences code for this CDR3. The rearrangement links TRBV18 to TRBJ1-1, with a weak D call TRBD1 (5 bases). CDR1 and CDR2 from the germline V gene are KGHSH and LQKENI. The CDR3 sequence is 14 residues long. The germline V and J ends were trimmed by 6 bases and 5 bases, with 16 bases remaining between them. The CDR3 here is CASSRGREGTEAFF. In nucleotides, the CDR3 is TGTGCCAGCTCTCGTGGACGCGAGGGGACTGAAGCTTTCTTT. Full variable domain (missing parts from reference TRBV18 and TRBJ1-1): NAGVMQNPRHLVRRRGQEARLRCSPMKGHSHVYWYRQLPEEGLKFMVYLQKENIIDESGMPKERFSAEFPKEGPSILRIQQVVRGDSAAYFCASSRGREGTEAFFGQGTRLTVV.

This clone has a single count. V is TRBV18 and J is TRBJ2-5; D not resolved. This CDR3 comprises 15 residues. From germline, CDR1 is KGHSH and CDR2 LQKENI. V dropped 3 bases and J dropped 2 bases, with 13 bases sitting between them. The CDR3 loop is CASSPGAIEQETQYF. CDR3 nucleotide sequence: TGTGCCAGCTCACCGGGCGCGATCGAGCAAGAGACCCAGTACTTC.

This clone is a singleton in its sample. This chain connects TRBV7-9 to TRBJ1-2; D gene unclear. V lost 1 base and J lost 0, with 18 bases in between. This CDR3 region has 18 residues. Germline CDR1 is SEHNR and CDR2 is FQNEAQ (reference sequence). CDR3 in amino acids: CASSLGPQSWMANYGYTF. The CDR3 nucleotides read TGTGCCAGCAGCTTAGGACCGCAAAGCTGGATGGCTAACTATGGCTACACCTTC.